This TCR beta chain was obtained from a study of breast tumors, draining lymph nodes, adjacent tissues. One entry per CDR3 protein, called by TCRdb with MiXCR from the multiplex PCR reads. The table shows tens of thousands of distinct CDR3 sequences, with approximately 63% occurring only once. This clonotype has a single count. What it binds is not known. V was shortened by 6 bases and J by 6 bases, with 17 bases between the two germline ends. The CDR3 has 14 residues. Germline CDR1 MNHEY, CDR2 SVGAGI. Study-level points and caveats: Tumor T cell lymph node origin was a supported hypothesis, not proven.

The TCR comes from a female donor with breast cancer. Some clones in this sample may be carry-over from other donors' samples. The sequencing input was tumor-adjacent breast tissue. This sequence joins TRBV6-5 and TRBJ1-2, with a weak D call TRBD1 (6 bases). CDR3 sequence reads: CASSLTTTGNGYTF. The CDR3 DNA reads TGTGCCAGCAGCCTAACTACAACAGGGAATGGCTACACCTTC.